This entry lists 32 T cell receptor beta chains sequenced from one sample in a study of cytomegalovirus exposure and HLA in healthy donors (dated by TCRdb to between 2016 and 2019). Libraries were made using the immunoSEQ multiplex PCR assay. For the multiplex PCR, a mixture combining 60 forward primers for TCR Vbeta segments and 13 reverse primers for TCR Jbeta segments was used. Imported from immuneACCESS, the table was reduced by TCRdb to in-frame sequences with V and J called. These copies leave out some clones; in studies compared against another copy, an unresolved V gene accounts for under half, and the cause of the remainder is not known. This sample holds fewer than 200,000 clones; around 72% were observed only once. The ten largest clonotypes hold approximately 1.4% of the sample. The sample consisted of PBMCs. The receptor source for this set is a man between 18 and 35 years old in good health and CMV-seronegative.

In its sample, this clone was seen a few times. V and J are TRBV6-6 and TRBJ2-4, with D possibly being TRBD2 (5 bases). This CDR3 has 13 residues. Trimming removed 0 bases at V and 9 bases at J, with 9 bases between. The germline V gene has CDR1 MNHNY and CDR2 SVGAGI (reference sequence). This CDR3 reads CASSYSAEGIQYF. In DNA form, the CDR3 reads TGTGCCAGCAGTTACTCGGCCGAGGGCATTCAGTACTTC.

This chain links TRBV5-4 with TRBJ2-4; 7 nucleotides agree with TRBD1. Per germline, CDR1 SGHNT and CDR2 YYREEE (reference sequence). The ends lost 6 bases at V and 6 bases at J; junction bases unmatched: 18. The CDR3 consists of 17 residues. The CDR3 DNA sequence: TGTGCCAGCACCTTCCTGGGAAGCGACCGGGACAGAAACATTCAGTACTTC. Protein: CASTFLGSDRDRNIQYF.

CDR3 bases: TGCGCCAGCAGTCAATTTGGACTAGCGGGTTACGGGGAGCTGTTTTTT. This codes for CASSQFGLAGYGELFF. The V and J genes are TRBV23-1 and TRBJ2-2; 11 nucleotides line up with TRBD2. TRBV23-1 is noted as an ORF with a role that remains uncertain. CDR3 length: 16 residues. With 1 base clipped from V and 7 bases from J, the junction kept 5 bases outside the gene matches.

The chain employs TRBV5-4 and TRBJ2-3; 8 positions agree with TRBD1. In germline, CDR1 is SGHNT, CDR2 YYREEE (reference sequence). The length of the CDR3 is 14 residues. The J segment lost 4 bases and the V segment lost 3 bases, leaving 4 bases of the junction unmatched. CDR3 sequence (DNA): TGTGCCAGCAGCTATGGACAGGGCCCAGATACGCAGTATTTT. Its translation: CASSYGQGPDTQYF.

This chain uses TRBV5-1 with TRBJ1-2; D unclear. The V gene lost 3 bases and the J gene lost 2 bases, with 14 bases spanning the gap. CDR1 is SGHRS, CDR2 YFSETQ, per germline. CDR3 length: 15 residues. The chain's CDR3 is CASSSREGSNYGYTF. CDR3 DNA: TGCGCCAGCAGCTCCCGGGAGGGCTCCAACTATGGCTACACCTTC.

V usage is TRBV2 and J usage is TRBJ2-5, with TRBD2 matching over 13 bases. The DNA end favors TRBJ2-7, so the J call may be wrong. The CDR3 runs to 14 residues. Germline V lookup: CDR1 SNHLY, CDR2 FYNNEI. Here the CDR3 reads CASSQTSGRNEQYF. CDR3 DNA sequence: TGTGCCAGCAGTCAGACTAGCGGGAGGAACGAGCAGTACTTC.

This clone was detected only a few times. This sequence joins TRBV10-3 and TRBJ2-7; 12 bases agree with TRBD2. This CDR3 has 14 residues. In germline, CDR1 is ENHRY, CDR2 SYGVKD. Trimming cost V 8 bases and J 2 bases; bases outside gene matches: 4. The CDR3 region has the DNA TGTGCCATCGGGAGGACTAGCGGGACCTACGAGCAGTACTTC. It yields the protein CAIGRTSGTYEQYF.

The gene calls are TRBV11-2 and TRBJ2-3; TRBD1 agrees at 9 bases. Germline V gene sequence: CDR1 SGHAT, CDR2 FQNNGV. J lost 6 bases, V lost 0 bases, and 7 bases had no gene match. The CDR3 is 16 residues long. The CDR3 region has the DNA TGTGCCAGCAGCTTAGATTGGGACAGGGCGGGGGATACGCAGTATTTT. It is translated as CASSLDWDRAGDTQYF.

The chain uses TRBV6-6 and TRBJ2-1; 9 bases align to TRBD2. V lost 7 bases and J lost 9; bases outside the gene matches: 16. In germline, CDR1 is MNHNY, CDR2 SVGAGI (reference sequence). The CDR3 sequence is 16 residues long. The CDR3 DNA reads as TGTGCCAGCATCCCCGAGCCGCGGGAGGGGTACGGTGAGCAGTTCTTC. Translating gives CASIPEPREGYGEQFF.

The chain carries TRBV5-1 and TRBJ1-1; 11 bases fit TRBD1. The J segment lost 1 base and the V segment lost 5 bases, leaving 7 bases of the junction unmatched. CDR1 and CDR2 from the germline V gene are SGHRS and YFSETQ. The CDR3 extends over 16 amino acids. The CDR3 DNA reads TGCGCCAGCAGTCGTGGACAGGGGGCCTGGAACACTGAAGCTTTCTTT. Translation: CASSRGQGAWNTEAFF.

The V and J genes are TRBV30 and TRBJ1-1, with 7 nucleotides matching TRBD1. Germline CDR1 GTSNPN, CDR2 SVGIG (reference sequence). Losses at the gene ends were 2 bases for V and 10 bases for J; bases not matched to a gene: 10. The CDR3 has 13 amino acids. The CDR3: CAWSMTGQGRAFF. The CDR3 DNA follows: TGTGCCTGGAGTATGACAGGGCAAGGGCGAGCTTTCTTT.

The rearrangement links TRBV7-9 to TRBJ1-2; weak D call: TRBD1 (6 bases). This CDR3 region has 13 residues. Trimming stripped 2 bases from V and 8 bases from J, with 12 bases between. The V gene's germline CDR1 is SEHNR and CDR2 FQNEAQ (reference sequence). The CDR3 loop reads CASSLRAGEGYTF. CDR3 DNA: TGTGCCAGCAGCTTACGTGCAGGGGAAGGCTACACCTTC.

This clone occurred a few times. This rearrangement joins TRBV19 to TRBJ1-4; a weak D match, TRBD1 (5 bases). V was shortened by 1 base and J by 5 bases, with 14 bases between the two germline ends. Germline CDR1 LNHDA, CDR2 SQIVND (reference sequence). The CDR3 loop spans 16 amino acids. CDR3 sequence (DNA): TGTGCCAGTAGTATAGGTGGGGCTGGCGGCAATGAAAAACTGTTTTTT. Translating it yields CASSIGGAGGNEKLFF.

J is TRBJ1-3 and V is TRBV4-3, with D possibly TRBD1 on 6 matching bases. Germline V lookup: CDR1 LGHNA, CDR2 YSLEER. The V end was cut by 1 base, the J end by 1 base, with 8 bases between. CDR3 size: 15 residues. This CDR3 reads CASSQGTASGNTIYF. The CDR3 coding sequence is TGCGCCAGCAGCCAAGGGACAGCGTCTGGAAACACCATATATTTT.

This clone appeared a single time. The chain carries TRBV9 and TRBJ1-5, with D perhaps TRBD1 (6 bases). V was trimmed by 4 bases and J by 6 bases, leaving 20 bases between them. Germline CDR1 SGDLS, CDR2 YYNGEE. The CDR3 runs 16 residues. Written as DNA, the CDR3 is TGTGCCAGCAGCCCCTCAGGGGCGGAAGGCGGTCAGCCCCAGCATTTT. The encoded protein is CASSPSGAEGGQPQHF.

V is TRBV11-2 and J is TRBJ2-5; D not certain. V shed 7 bases and J shed 2 bases, with 11 bases lying between them. CDR3 length: 13 amino acids. Looked up from germline, CDR1 is SGHAT and CDR2 is FQNNGV. CDR3 nucleotides: TGTGCCAGCACCTTCGACTTACAAGAGACCCAGTACTTC. Translated: CASTFDLQETQYF.

This clone was recorded many times. The sample has other DNA sequences that encode this CDR3 too. The genes are TRBV27 and TRBJ2-7, with D tentatively TRBD2 (6 bases). CDR1 MNHEY and CDR2 SMNVEV come from the germline V gene (reference sequence). The CDR3 spans 14 residues. The germline V and J ends were trimmed by 4 bases and 4 bases, with 14 bases remaining between them. The CDR3 is CASSSRGGPYEQYF. DNA for the CDR3: TGTGCCAGCAGTTCAAGGGGAGGACCGTACGAGCAGTACTTC.

The V call is TRBV6-5, the J call TRBJ2-7; the match to TRBD2 covers 10 bases. This CDR3 contains 15 residues. The J segment lost 0 bases and the V segment lost 7 bases, leaving 6 bases of the junction unmatched. Looked up from germline, CDR1 is MNHEY and CDR2 is SVGAGI. Here the CDR3 DNA reads TGTGCCAGCATTCGGACTAGCGGAAGCTCCTACGAGCAGTACTTC. This gives the protein CASIRTSGSSYEQYF.

The chain couples TRBV7-2 to TRBJ2-3, with D uncertain. Germline-derived CDR1 and CDR2 are SGHTA and FQGNSA. CDR3 size: 14 residues. V was trimmed by 5 bases and J by 2 bases, leaving 11 bases between them. CDR3 DNA sequence: TGTGCCAGCAGCCCCAGACGACACACAGATACGCAGTATTTT. Translation gives CASSPRRHTDTQYF.

The rearrangement uses TRBV28 and TRBJ2-7; TRBD1 is a possible D gene (5 bases). The length of the CDR3 is 13 residues. CDR1 is MDHEN and CDR2 is SYDVKM in the germline V gene. The V gene lost 6 bases and the J gene lost 7 bases, with 16 bases spanning the gap. In nucleotides, the CDR3 is TGTGCCAGCAGGGTGGCGGCAGGGCGAGAGCAGTACTTC. It specifies CASRVAAGREQYF.

The rearrangement uses TRBV28 and TRBJ2-3, with 8 nucleotides matching TRBD1. The trim removed 5 bases at V and 3 bases at J, leaving 1 base unmatched. There are 13 residues in the CDR3. Germline-derived CDR1 and CDR2 are MDHEN and SYDVKM. The CDR3 DNA reads TGTGCCAGCAGTCGGACAGGGACAGATACGCAGTATTTT. Translating it yields CASSRTGTDTQYF. The complete variable domain, with remaining parts taken from reference TRBV28 and TRBJ2-3, reads DVKVTQSSRYLVKRTGEKVFLECVQDMDHENMFWYRQDPGLGLRLIYFSYDVKMKEKGDIPEGYSVSREKKERFSLILESASTNQTSMYLCASSRTGTDTQYFGPGTRLTVL.

This clone showed up just a few times. The J gene is TRBJ2-3, the V gene TRBV29-1; D is possibly TRBD1 (5 bases). Germline V lookup: CDR1 SQVTM, CDR2 ANQGSEA. This CDR3 has 14 residues. Trimming took off 5 bases at V and 0 bases at J, with 12 bases between the two ends. CDR3 coding DNA: TGCAGCGTTTCCCAGGGTGAGAGCACAGATACGCAGTATTTT. Amino acid sequence: CSVSQGESTDTQYF.

The V gene is TRBV7-6, the J gene TRBJ2-3, with 7 bases lining up with TRBD2. V shed 0 bases and J 8 bases; nucleotides not matched to a gene: 20. The CDR3 sequence is 19 residues long. Germline V gene lookup returns CDR1 SGHVS and CDR2 FNYEAQ. This chain's CDR3 is CASSLAPGFGEGSAGTQYF. CDR3 DNA: TGTGCCAGCAGCTTAGCCCCCGGGTTTGGGGAGGGCTCGGCGGGTACGCAGTATTTT.

The rearrangement links TRBV7-2 to TRBJ2-1, with 9 bases that match TRBD2. Losses at the gene ends were 7 bases for V and 7 bases for J; bases not matched to a gene: 14. Per germline, CDR1 SGHTA and CDR2 FQGNSA. The CDR3 is 16 amino acids. The CDR3: CASNPAAGGPRNEQFF. In DNA, the CDR3 is TGTGCCAGCAACCCGGCGGCGGGAGGGCCGAGGAATGAGCAGTTCTTC.

A single count supports this clone. The junction departs from germline at one end; a sequencing error may be responsible. The chain employs TRBV7-9 and TRBJ2-1; TRBD2 is a possible D gene (7 bases). The CDR3 is 16 residues long. Germline CDR1 is SEHNR and CDR2 is FQNEAQ (reference sequence). The CDR3 is CSSSLAAGATYNEQFF. The CDR3 DNA is TGTTCCAGCAGCTTAGCGGCGGGGGCCACCTACAATGAGCAGTTCTTC.

Only one count was recorded for this clone. The chain couples TRBV10-3 to TRBJ2-1; TRBD2 is a possible D gene (5 bases). There are 15 residues in the CDR3. CDR1 ENHRY and CDR2 SYGVKD come from the germline V gene. V was trimmed by 2 bases and J by 8 bases, leaving 16 bases between them. CDR3: CAISEGLAPNDEQFF. DNA for the CDR3: TGTGCCATCAGTGAGGGGCTAGCCCCTAACGATGAGCAGTTCTTC.

The chain has TRBV4-1 and TRBJ1-5; D gene unclear. This CDR3 has 15 amino acids. The V gene's germline CDR1 is MGHRA and CDR2 YSYEKL. Trimming took off 0 bases at V and 9 bases at J, with 15 bases between the two ends. CDR3 in DNA: TGCGCCAGCAGCCAAGATGGGAGAGCCCAAGGGCCCCAGCATTTT. It translates to CASSQDGRAQGPQHF.

Notes on this clone: Other DNA sequences of this sample code for an identical CDR3. This chain uses TRBV7-7 with TRBJ2-3; TRBD2 might be the D (5 bases). From germline, CDR1 is SSHAT and CDR2 FNYEAQ (reference sequence). The CDR3 is made up of 13 amino acids. Trimming shortened V by 0 bases and J by 6 bases, and 7 bases separated the two germline ends. CDR3 region: CASSLAEADTQYF. The CDR3 DNA reads TGTGCCAGCAGCTTAGCGGAGGCGGATACGCAGTATTTT.

CDR3 amino acids: CATALASGRPRYF. CDR3 nucleotide sequence: TGTGCCACCGCGTTGGCTAGCGGGAGGCCCCGGTACTTC. V is TRBV27 and J is TRBJ2-7; 11 positions match TRBD2. This CDR3 is built from 13 residues. J was trimmed by 12 bases and V by 10 bases; bases with no gene match: 14. The germline V gene encodes CDR1 MNHEY and CDR2 SMNVEV (reference sequence).

This clone was found many times. J is TRBJ1-5 and V is TRBV2, with D possibly matching TRBD1 (6 bases). The CDR3 totals 13 residues. Germline CDR1 and CDR2: SNHLY and FYNNEI. V gave up 6 bases and J gave up 7 bases, with 13 bases separating them. CDR3 coding DNA: TGTGCCAGCAGGGCGGACAGTTGGCAGCCCCAGCATTTT. Its protein is CASRADSWQPQHF.

V gene TRBV27 combines with J gene TRBJ1-2, with unresolved D. The CDR3 has 13 residues. Looked up from germline, CDR1 is MNHEY and CDR2 is SMNVEV (reference sequence). V lost 3 bases and J 3 bases, leaving 8 bases between the germline ends. The chain's CDR3 is CASSFSGHYGYTF. The CDR3 nucleotides are TGTGCCAGCAGTTTCTCTGGCCACTATGGCTACACCTTC.

This sequence joins TRBV19 and TRBJ1-1; D gene uncertain. The CDR3 totals 16 residues. In germline, CDR1 is LNHDA, CDR2 SQIVND (reference sequence). The V end was cut by 5 bases, the J end by 0 bases, with 16 bases between. The CDR3 coding sequence is TGTGCCAGTAGTGCGGGCGCGGGGATCATGAACACTGAAGCTTTCTTT. The encoded protein is CASSAGAGIMNTEAFF.